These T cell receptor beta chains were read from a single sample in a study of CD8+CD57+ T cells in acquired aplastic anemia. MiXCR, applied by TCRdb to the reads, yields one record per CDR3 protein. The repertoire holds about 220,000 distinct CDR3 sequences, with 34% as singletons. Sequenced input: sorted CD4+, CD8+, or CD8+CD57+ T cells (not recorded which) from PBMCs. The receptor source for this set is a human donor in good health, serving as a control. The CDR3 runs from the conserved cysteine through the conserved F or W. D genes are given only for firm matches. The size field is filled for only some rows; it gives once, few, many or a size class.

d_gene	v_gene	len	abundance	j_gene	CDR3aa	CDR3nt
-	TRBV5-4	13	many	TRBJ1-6	CASSFGEDSPLHF	TGTGCCAGCAGCTTCGGGGAGGATTCACCCCTCCACTTT
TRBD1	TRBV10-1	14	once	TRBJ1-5	CASTDGTGRQPQHF	TGCGCCAGCACCGACGGGACAGGGAGGCAGCCCCAGCATTTT
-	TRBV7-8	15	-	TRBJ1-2	CASSLDFSYLYGYTF	TGTGCCAGCAGCTTGGATTTTAGCTACCTCTATGGCTACACCTTC
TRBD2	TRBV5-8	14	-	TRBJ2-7	CASSFRTSSYEQYF	TGTGCCAGCAGCTTTCGGACTAGCTCCTACGAGCAGTACTTC
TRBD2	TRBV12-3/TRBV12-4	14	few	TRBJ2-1	CASSEGRENNEQFF	TGTGCCAGCAGCGAGGGGAGGGAGAACAATGAGCAGTTCTTC
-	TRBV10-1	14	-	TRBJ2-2	CASSVLRNTGELFF	TGCGCCAGCAGTGTCTTAAGGAACACCGGGGAGCTGTTTTTT
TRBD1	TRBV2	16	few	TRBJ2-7	CASSTRDRGRPYEQYF	TGTGCCAGCAGTACCCGGGACAGGGGGCGCCCCTACGAGCAGTACTTC
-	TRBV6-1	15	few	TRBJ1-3	CASRGTANSGNTIYF	TGTGCCAGCAGAGGAACAGCGAACTCTGGAAACACCATATATTTT
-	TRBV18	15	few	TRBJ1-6	CASSLSGGANSPLHF	TGTGCCAGCTCACTAAGCGGGGGTGCTAATTCACCCCTCCACTTT
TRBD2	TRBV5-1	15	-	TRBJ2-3	CASSLGRGGADTQYF	TGCGCCAGCAGCTTGGGGCGGGGGGGCGCAGATACGCAGTATTTT
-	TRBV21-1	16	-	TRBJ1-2	CASSAYGTVGAHGYTF	TGTGCCAGCAGCGCCTACGGGACGGTAGGGGCGCACGGCTACACCTTC
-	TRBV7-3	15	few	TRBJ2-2	CASSSRGGQAGELFF	TGTGCCAGCAGCTCCCGCGGGGGCCAGGCCGGGGAGCTGTTTTTT
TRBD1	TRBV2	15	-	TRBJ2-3	CASSRTGGAVDTQYF	TGTGCCAGCAGTCGGACAGGGGGCGCGGTAGATACGCAGTATTTT
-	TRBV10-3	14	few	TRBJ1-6	CAITSGKTQTPLHF	TGTGCCATCACTTCAGGGAAAACTCAGACACCCCTCCACTTT
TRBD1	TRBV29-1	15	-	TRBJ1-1	CSVASLTGGYPGTFF	TGCAGCGTTGCCAGTTTGACAGGGGGCTACCCTGGCACTTTCTTT
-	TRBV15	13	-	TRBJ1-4	CARYRDGGEKLFF	TGTGCCCGGTACAGGGACGGGGGGGAAAAACTGTTTTTT
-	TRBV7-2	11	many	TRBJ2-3	CASSSPDTQYF	TGTGCCAGCAGCTCTCCAGATACGCAGTATTTT
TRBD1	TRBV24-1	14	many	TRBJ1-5	CATSDTGVNQPQHF	TGTGCCACCAGTGATACAGGGGTGAATCAGCCCCAGCATTTT
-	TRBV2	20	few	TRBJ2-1	CASSEGVVGPRTSSYNEQFF	TGTGCCAGCAGTGAAGGAGTGGTGGGGCCCCGGACCAGCTCCTACAATGAGCAGTTCTTC
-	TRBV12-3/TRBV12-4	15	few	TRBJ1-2	CACSLLSGFHYGYTF	TGTGCCTGCAGTTTACTGTCAGGGTTCCACTATGGCTACACCTTC
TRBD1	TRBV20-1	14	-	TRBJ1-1	CSMRDRQMNTEAFF	TGCAGTATGAGGGACAGGCAGATGAACACTGAAGCTTTCTTT
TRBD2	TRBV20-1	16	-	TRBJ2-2	CSAGLGEPGRTGELFF	TGTAGTGCTGGGCTCGGAGAACCCGGGAGGACCGGGGAGCTGTTTTTT
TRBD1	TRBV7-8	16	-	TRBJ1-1	CASSPQTGAGNTEAFF	TGTGCCAGCAGCCCACAGACAGGGGCAGGGAACACTGAAGCTTTCTTT
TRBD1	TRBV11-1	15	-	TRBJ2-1	CASSLDGQGRNEQFF	TGTGCCAGCAGCTTAGATGGACAGGGACGCAATGAGCAGTTCTTC
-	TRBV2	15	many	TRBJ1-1	CASREPLGEGAEAFF	TGTGCCAGCAGGGAACCTTTGGGGGAGGGAGCTGAAGCTTTCTTT
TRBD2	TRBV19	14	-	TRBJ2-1	CATLGSGGYNEQFF	TGTGCCACATTAGGGAGCGGGGGTTACAATGAGCAGTTCTTC
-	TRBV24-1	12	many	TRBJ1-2	CATSDFGYGYTF	TGTGCCACCAGTGATTTTGGCTATGGCTACACCTTC
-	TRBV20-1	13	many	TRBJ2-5	CSARVWISETQYF	TGCAGTGCTAGAGTATGGATAAGTGAGACCCAGTACTTC
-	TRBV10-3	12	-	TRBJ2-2	CAISEYTGELFF	TGTGCCATCAGTGAGTACACCGGGGAGCTGTTTTTT
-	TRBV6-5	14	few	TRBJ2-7	CASSYSPAEPSQYF	TGTGCCAGCAGTTACTCTCCTGCTGAACCCTCGCAGTACTTC
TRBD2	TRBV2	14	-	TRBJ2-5	CASMVLGGGETQYF	TGTGCCAGCATGGTGTTAGGCGGGGGGGAGACCCAGTACTTC
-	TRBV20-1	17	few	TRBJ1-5	CSARVGGGLYSNQPQHF	TGCAGTGCTAGAGTGGGGGGGGGCCTATATAGCAATCAGCCCCAGCATTTT
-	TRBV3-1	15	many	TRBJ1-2	CASSSRVQGGYGYTF	TGTGCCAGCAGCTCGAGGGTCCAGGGCGGCTATGGCTACACCTTC
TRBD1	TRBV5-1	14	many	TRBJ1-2	CASSTTRTGEGYTF	TGCGCCAGCAGCACCACCCGGACAGGGGAGGGCTACACCTTC
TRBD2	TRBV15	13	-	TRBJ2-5	CATSVYGGETQYF	TGTGCCACCAGCGTCTACGGGGGGGAGACCCAGTACTTC
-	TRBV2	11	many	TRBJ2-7	CASSEEYEQYF	TGTGCCAGCAGTGAAGAGTACGAGCAGTACTTC
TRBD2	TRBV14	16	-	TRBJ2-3	CASSRTSGRGLDTQYF	TGTGCCAGCAGCCGGACTAGCGGGAGAGGTTTAGATACGCAGTATTTT
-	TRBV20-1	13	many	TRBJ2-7	CSAGDWGNYEQYF	TGCAGTGCTGGGGACTGGGGAAACTACGAGCAGTACTTC
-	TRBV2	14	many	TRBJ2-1	CASLRLSSYNEQFF	TGTGCCAGCCTTCGACTCAGCTCCTACAATGAGCAGTTCTTC
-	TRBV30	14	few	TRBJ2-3	CAWSVGLSTDTQYF	TGTGCCTGGAGTGTAGGACTGAGCACAGATACGCAGTATTTT
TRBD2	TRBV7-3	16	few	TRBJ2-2	CASSPQAGGITGELFF	TGTGCCAGCAGCCCCCAAGCGGGAGGTATCACCGGGGAGCTGTTTTTT
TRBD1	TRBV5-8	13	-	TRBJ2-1	CASSSDRVNEQFF	TGTGCCAGCAGCTCCGACAGGGTCAATGAGCAGTTCTTC
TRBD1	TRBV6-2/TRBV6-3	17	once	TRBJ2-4	CASSRSTGRVLYHIQYF	TGTGCCAGCAGTCGCTCGACAGGGCGAGTGCTGTATCACATTCAGTACTTC
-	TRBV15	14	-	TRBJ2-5	CATSGRGSWETQYF	TGTGCCACCAGCGGGAGGGGGTCATGGGAGACCCAGTACTTC
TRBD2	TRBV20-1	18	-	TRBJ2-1	CSARDLFERGGRYNEQFF	TGCAGTGCTAGAGATCTTTTCGAGCGGGGGGGCCGTTACAATGAGCAGTTCTTC
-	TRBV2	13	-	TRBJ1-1	CASSRDTYTEAFF	TGTGCCAGCAGTCGGGACACGTACACTGAAGCTTTCTTT
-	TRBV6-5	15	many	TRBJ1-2	CASSYSWAPFYGYTF	TGTGCCAGCAGTTACAGTTGGGCTCCCTTCTATGGCTACACCTTC
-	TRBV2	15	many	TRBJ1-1	CASRERPKSNTEAFF	TGTGCCAGCAGGGAGCGGCCGAAGAGCAACACTGAAGCTTTCTTT
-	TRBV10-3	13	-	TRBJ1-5	CAISDRADQPQHF	TGTGCCATCAGTGACAGGGCCGATCAGCCCCAGCATTTT
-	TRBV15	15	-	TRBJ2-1	CATSRAASPYNEQFF	TGTGCCACCAGCAGAGCAGCCTCCCCCTACAATGAGCAGTTCTTC
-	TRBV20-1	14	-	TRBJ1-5	CSALDGPGAQPQHF	TGCAGTGCGCTAGACGGGCCAGGAGCTCAGCCCCAGCATTTT
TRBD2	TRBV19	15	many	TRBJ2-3	CASSLSLSGADTQYF	TGTGCCAGTAGTCTTAGCCTTAGCGGGGCAGATACGCAGTATTTT
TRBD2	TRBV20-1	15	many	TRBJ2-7	CSARYRERGAYEQYF	TGCAGTGCTAGATATAGGGAGCGGGGAGCCTACGAGCAGTACTTC
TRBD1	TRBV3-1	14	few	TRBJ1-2	CASSQDRQGYGYTF	TGTGCCAGCAGCCAAGATAGACAGGGCTATGGCTACACCTTC
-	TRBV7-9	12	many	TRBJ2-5	CASSSEQETQYF	TGTGCCAGCAGCTCGGAACAAGAGACCCAGTACTTC
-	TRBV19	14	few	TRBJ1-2	CASSTKGGLIGYTF	TGTGCCAGTAGTACAAAGGGTGGGCTTATAGGCTACACCTTC
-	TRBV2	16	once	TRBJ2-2	CASTSGGTALTGELFF	TGTGCCAGCACCTCAGGAGGGACAGCGCTGACCGGGGAGCTGTTTTTT
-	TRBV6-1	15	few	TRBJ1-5	CASSPTGAGGWPQHF	TGTGCCAGCAGCCCGACAGGTGCGGGGGGGTGGCCCCAGCATTTT
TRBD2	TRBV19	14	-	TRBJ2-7	CASSGLAGDYEQYF	TGTGCCAGTAGCGGACTAGCGGGCGATTACGAGCAGTACTTC